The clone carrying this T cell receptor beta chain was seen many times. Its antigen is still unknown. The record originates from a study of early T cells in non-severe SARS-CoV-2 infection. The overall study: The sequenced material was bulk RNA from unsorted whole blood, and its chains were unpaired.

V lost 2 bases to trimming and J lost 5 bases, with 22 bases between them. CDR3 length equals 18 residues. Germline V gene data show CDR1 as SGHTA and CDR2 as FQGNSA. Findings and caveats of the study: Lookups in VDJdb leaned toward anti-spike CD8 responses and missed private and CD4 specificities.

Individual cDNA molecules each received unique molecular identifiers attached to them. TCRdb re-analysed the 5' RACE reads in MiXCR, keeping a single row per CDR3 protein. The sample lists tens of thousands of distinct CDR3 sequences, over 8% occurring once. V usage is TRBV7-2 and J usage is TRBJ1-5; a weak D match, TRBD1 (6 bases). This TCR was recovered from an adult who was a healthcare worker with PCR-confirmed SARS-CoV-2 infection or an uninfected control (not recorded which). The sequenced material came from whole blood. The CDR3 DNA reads TGTGCCAGCAGCTTAAGATCGTCAGGACAGACTATCTATCAGCCCCAGCATTTT. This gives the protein CASSLRSSGQTIYQPQHF.